The rows below give T cell receptor beta chains drawn from one sample of a study of T-cell memory formation after mild COVID-19. Using its own MiXCR run on the 5' RACE reads, TCRdb lists one record per CDR3 protein. Of about 560,000 distinct CDR3 sequences in the sample, about a fifth are singletons; the top ten hold around 7.7%. The sequenced sample was PBMCs or a T cell subset sorted from them (not recorded which). The receptor source for this set is an adult woman who had mild COVID-19 (a few samples of this study predate the infection). Cell type and time point are not known. Each CDR3 is given with its conserved first and last residue.

CDR3aa | len | j_gene | v_gene
CASSLANSYGYTF | 13 | TRBJ1-2 | TRBV7-9
CASSQDHRARGTEAFF | 16 | TRBJ1-1 | TRBV4-3
CASSPTRRVGDYEQYF | 16 | TRBJ2-7 | TRBV11-2
CASSLDRGGRVDEQYF | 16 | TRBJ2-7 | TRBV5-1
CASSPKGADNEQFF | 14 | TRBJ2-1 | TRBV5-4
CASSTSAKNIQYF | 13 | TRBJ2-4 | TRBV12-3/TRBV12-4
CASSPQGNNGYTF | 13 | TRBJ1-2 | TRBV3-1
CAWREQGNSPLHF | 13 | TRBJ1-6 | TRBV30
CSARDLRSSAYEQYF | 15 | TRBJ2-7 | TRBV20-1
CASSYLMGAAMNTEAFF | 17 | TRBJ1-1 | TRBV6-6
CASSVGTSGYTDTQYF | 16 | TRBJ2-3 | TRBV9
CASSLVRTGGAGGYTF | 16 | TRBJ1-2 | TRBV12-3/TRBV12-4
CASSPPVGYGYTF | 13 | TRBJ1-2 | TRBV18
CASSSGLAGGWYEQYF | 16 | TRBJ2-7 | TRBV5-6
CASSSWGYGYTF | 12 | TRBJ1-2 | TRBV7-6
CASSPDRGREKLFF | 14 | TRBJ1-4 | TRBV12-3/TRBV12-4
CSTLPYRGETQYF | 13 | TRBJ2-5 | TRBV29-1
CATSRDHFQGADNSPLHF | 18 | TRBJ1-6 | TRBV15
CASSPGTSGRPLTDTQYF | 18 | TRBJ2-3 | TRBV9
CASSPLAGVSRDEQFF | 16 | TRBJ2-1 | TRBV3-1
CASSPGWTPSTDTQYF | 16 | TRBJ2-3 | TRBV7-2
CASSYLGLAGWLTNTGELFF | 20 | TRBJ2-2 | TRBV6-5
CASSHWNDRSDTGELFF | 17 | TRBJ2-2 | TRBV21-1
CASSQEDRGPLYEQYF | 16 | TRBJ2-7 | TRBV4-1
CASSLRTSGAGTGELFF | 17 | TRBJ2-2 | TRBV7-9
CASSSDRGQVAEQYF | 15 | TRBJ2-7 | TRBV7-9
CASSFDRAPYNEQFF | 15 | TRBJ2-1 | TRBV2
CASSPQSGGGGNEQFF | 16 | TRBJ2-1 | TRBV6-4
CASSPWDRVPDTQYF | 15 | TRBJ2-3 | TRBV18
CASSLTWTSGSRSYNEQFF | 19 | TRBJ2-1 | TRBV7-9
CASRVSGSTEAFF | 13 | TRBJ1-1 | TRBV19
CASSQVVGQFNQPQHF | 16 | TRBJ1-5 | TRBV4-1
CASSRIRTSGTTGELFF | 17 | TRBJ2-2 | TRBV7-6
CASSQVDTRGTEAFF | 15 | TRBJ1-1 | TRBV4-1
CASSSGSTNEKLFF | 14 | TRBJ1-4 | TRBV5-1
CSVDVIAGYNEQFF | 14 | TRBJ2-1 | TRBV29-1
CAWNQGWSGNTIYF | 14 | TRBJ1-3 | TRBV30
CASSLAGTGTANEKLFF | 17 | TRBJ1-4 | TRBV7-6
CASSQDLGTSGRGSTDTQYF | 20 | TRBJ2-3 | TRBV4-3
CASSAGTRDLLFSGANVLTF | 20 | TRBJ2-6 | TRBV5-1
CSVEGGRVDTDTQYF | 15 | TRBJ2-3 | TRBV29-1
CASSQEGGRLGQGMETQYF | 19 | TRBJ2-5 | TRBV4-1
CATSDPQGDGGSYNEQFF | 18 | TRBJ2-1 | TRBV24-1
CASSRQGPENEQFF | 14 | TRBJ2-1 | TRBV6-5
CSAREGSGGNGYTF | 14 | TRBJ1-2 | TRBV20-1
CASSLSLADTDTQYF | 15 | TRBJ2-3 | TRBV12-3/TRBV12-4
CASSYWGQGYEQYF | 14 | TRBJ2-7 | TRBV6-5
CATSDRGAIQETQYF | 15 | TRBJ2-5 | TRBV24-1
CASSPDRHSYEQYF | 14 | TRBJ2-7 | TRBV6-5
CASSLDQLAPGELFF | 15 | TRBJ2-2 | TRBV6-2/TRBV6-3
CASSRARQGNQPQHF | 15 | TRBJ1-5 | TRBV2
CASSQDFGVQGSNTEAFF | 18 | TRBJ1-1 | TRBV4-3
CASSSGQGSSPLHF | 14 | TRBJ1-6 | TRBV7-9
CATSSPGGTYEQYF | 14 | TRBJ2-7 | TRBV15
CAISEGRDEPQHF | 13 | TRBJ1-5 | TRBV10-3
CASSVVSGHLDGYTF | 15 | TRBJ1-2 | TRBV9
CATSSQGQEVYNEQFF | 16 | TRBJ2-1 | TRBV24-1
CATSRAGANVLTF | 13 | TRBJ2-6 | TRBV24-1
CASSLGSGGGTDTQYF | 16 | TRBJ2-3 | TRBV7-8